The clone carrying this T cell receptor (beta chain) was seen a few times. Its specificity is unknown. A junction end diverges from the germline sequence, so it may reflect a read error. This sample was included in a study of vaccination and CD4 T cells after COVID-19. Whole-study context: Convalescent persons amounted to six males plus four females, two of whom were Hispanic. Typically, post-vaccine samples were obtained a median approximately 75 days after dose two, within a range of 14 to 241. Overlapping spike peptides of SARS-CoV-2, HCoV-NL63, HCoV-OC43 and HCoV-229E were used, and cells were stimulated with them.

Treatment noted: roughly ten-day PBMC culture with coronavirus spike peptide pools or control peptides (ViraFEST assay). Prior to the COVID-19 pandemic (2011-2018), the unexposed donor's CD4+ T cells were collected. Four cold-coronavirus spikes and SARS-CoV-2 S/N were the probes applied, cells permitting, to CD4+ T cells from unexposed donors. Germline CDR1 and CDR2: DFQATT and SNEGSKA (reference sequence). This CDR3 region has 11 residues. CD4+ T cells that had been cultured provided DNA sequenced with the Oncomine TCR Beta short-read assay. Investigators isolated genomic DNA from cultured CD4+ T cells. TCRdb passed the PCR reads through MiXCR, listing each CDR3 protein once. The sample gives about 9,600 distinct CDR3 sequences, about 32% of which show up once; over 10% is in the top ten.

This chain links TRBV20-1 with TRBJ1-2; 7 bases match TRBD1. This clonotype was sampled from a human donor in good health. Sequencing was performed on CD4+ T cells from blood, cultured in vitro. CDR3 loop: CSAGRDSASAF. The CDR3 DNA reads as TGCAGTGCTGGCCGGGACAGTGCGTCGGCCTTC.